The clone carrying this TCR beta chain came up once. This entry comes from a study of technical replicates of blood from four donors. After removal of 2 bases from V and 2 bases from J, the junction contained 6 bases not matched to a gene. Germline V gene lookup returns CDR1 MNHEY and CDR2 SMNVEV (reference sequence). CDR3 length: 15 amino acids. Here immunoSEQ multiplex PCR was the method, and the copy in TCRdb shows in-frame clones only, minus some. Here the sample spans about 80,000 clones, 80% to 95% being singletons. This receptor was taken from a human donor in good health. Input material: T cells isolated from PBMCs. This chain connects TRBV27 to TRBJ2-7; 7 bases map to TRBD2. CDR3: CASSLVSSGAYEQYF. CDR3 DNA sequence: TGTGCCAGCAGTTTAGTCTCTAGCGGTGCCTACGAGCAGTACTTC.